This is a list of T cell receptor beta chains from one sample in a study of blood T cell repertoires in COVID-19. The assay was immunoSEQ multiplex PCR, and TCRdb's table has in-frame clones only and misses some. The repertoire includes hundreds of thousands of clones, around nine tenths of them detected once, and around 6.6% sits in the top ten. Material for sequencing was peripheral blood. Receptors originate from a woman between 65 and 79 years old with COVID-19, enrolled during active disease. Both conserved end residues are trimmed from each CDR3.

CDR3: ASSLESSGEYNEQF
V: TRBV7-2

CDR3: ASSRTGGNQPQH
V: TRBV6-2/TRBV6-3

CDR3: ASSFERSNEKLF
V: TRBV19

CDR3: ASSLGGSQGTEAF
V: TRBV7-9

CDR3: ASSMGAGGRYEQY
V: TRBV19

CDR3: AWSAGTDELLQQY
V: TRBV30

CDR3: ATSRDWTSGGARDTQY
V: TRBV15

CDR3: ASNSPGQGVPEAF
V: TRBV2

CDR3: ASLGQGHGYT
V: TRBV19

CDR3: ASSLKTQGAEAF
V: TRBV27

CDR3: SVEGAPASGYT
V: TRBV29-1

CDR3: ASSLRTGGSYEQY
V: TRBV27

CDR3: AISEADTQY
V: TRBV10-3

CDR3: ASSPAGAHGYT
V: TRBV27

CDR3: ASSTATPGLTTYEQY
V: TRBV27

CDR3: ASSPGGGGNTEAF
V: TRBV27

CDR3: ASSELTGTVYGYT
V: TRBV4-3

CDR3: ASSSGLAGTTQY
V: TRBV7-3

CDR3: ATSDHRAEGEKLF
V: TRBV24-1

CDR3: ASSWDRSLH
V: TRBV28

CDR3: SATQEDEQY
V: TRBV20-1

CDR3: ASSLDRGRYEQY
V: TRBV7-2

CDR3: ASSRDTFTEAF
V: TRBV28

CDR3: ASSKGRMNTEAF
V: TRBV21-1

CDR3: ASSMTGTTEAF
V: TRBV12-3/TRBV12-4

CDR3: ASSPEVANSPLH
V: TRBV28

CDR3: ASSRQGSETQY
V: TRBV27

CDR3: ASSVAMYNEQF
V: TRBV9

CDR3: ASSSFSGGAFSYEQY
V: TRBV11-2

CDR3: ASSAPVGFGYT
V: TRBV25-1

CDR3: ACSAGTSGSYEQY
V: TRBV30

CDR3: ASSLRQDYGYT
V: TRBV5-1

CDR3: ASSWTLAGGSYEQY
V: TRBV5-1

CDR3: ASSYSSPRVLF
V: TRBV6-2/TRBV6-3

CDR3: ASSLGGLGGRAF
V: TRBV11-2

CDR3: ASSRGGSSYEQY
V: TRBV7-2

CDR3: ASSSDGGTNSPLH
V: TRBV5-1

CDR3: ASLVHSPLH
V: TRBV21-1

CDR3: ASTVGEEQF
V: TRBV21-1

CDR3: ATSRGVGGKETQY
V: TRBV15

CDR3: ASRLAGGLSTDTQY
V: TRBV5-6